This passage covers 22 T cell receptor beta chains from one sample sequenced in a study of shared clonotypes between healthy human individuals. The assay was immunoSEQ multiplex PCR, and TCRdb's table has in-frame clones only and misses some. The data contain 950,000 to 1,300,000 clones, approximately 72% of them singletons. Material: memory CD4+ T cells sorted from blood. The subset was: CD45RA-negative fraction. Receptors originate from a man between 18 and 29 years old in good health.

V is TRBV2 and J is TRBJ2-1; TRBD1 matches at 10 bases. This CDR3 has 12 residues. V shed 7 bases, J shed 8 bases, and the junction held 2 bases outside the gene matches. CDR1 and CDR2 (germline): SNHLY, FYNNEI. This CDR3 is CASIGQGDEQFF. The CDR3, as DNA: TGTGCCAGCATTGGACAGGGGGATGAGCAGTTCTTC.

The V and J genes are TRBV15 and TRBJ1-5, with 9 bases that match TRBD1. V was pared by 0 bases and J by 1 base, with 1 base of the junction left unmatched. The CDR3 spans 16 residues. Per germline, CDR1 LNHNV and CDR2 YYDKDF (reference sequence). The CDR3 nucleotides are TGTGCCACCAGCAGAGAGGGACAGGGAAGCAATCAGCCCCAGCATTTT. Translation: CATSREGQGSNQPQHF. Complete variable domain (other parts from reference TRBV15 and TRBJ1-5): DAMVIQNPRYQVTQFGKPVTLSCSQTLNHNVMYWYQQKSSQAPKLLFHYYDKDFNNEADTPDNFQSRRPNTSFCFLDIRSPGLGDTAMYLCATSREGQGSNQPQHFGDGTRLSIL.

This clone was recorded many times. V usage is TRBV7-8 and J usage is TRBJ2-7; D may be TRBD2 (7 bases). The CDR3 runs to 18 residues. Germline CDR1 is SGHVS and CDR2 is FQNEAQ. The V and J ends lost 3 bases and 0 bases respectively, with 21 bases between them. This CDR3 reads CASSLTPGGASSSYEQYF. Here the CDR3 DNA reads TGTGCCAGCAGCTTGACCCCGGGGGGCGCGTCCTCCTCCTACGAGCAGTACTTC.

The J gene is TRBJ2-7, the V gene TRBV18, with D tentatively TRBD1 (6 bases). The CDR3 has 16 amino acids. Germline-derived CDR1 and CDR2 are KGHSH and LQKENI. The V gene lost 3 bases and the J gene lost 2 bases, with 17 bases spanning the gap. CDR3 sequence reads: CASSPLGAGKPYEQYF. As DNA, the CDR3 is TGTGCCAGCTCACCCCTGGGGGCCGGAAAACCCTACGAGCAGTACTTC.

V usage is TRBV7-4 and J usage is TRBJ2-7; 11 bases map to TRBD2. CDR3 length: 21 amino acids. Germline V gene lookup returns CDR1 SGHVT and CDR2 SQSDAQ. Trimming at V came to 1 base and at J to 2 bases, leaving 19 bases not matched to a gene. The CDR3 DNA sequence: TGTGCCAGCAGCTTAGTCCTTACCGGGACTAGCGGTACTCACCTTACCTACGAGCAGTACTTC. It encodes CASSLVLTGTSGTHLTYEQYF.

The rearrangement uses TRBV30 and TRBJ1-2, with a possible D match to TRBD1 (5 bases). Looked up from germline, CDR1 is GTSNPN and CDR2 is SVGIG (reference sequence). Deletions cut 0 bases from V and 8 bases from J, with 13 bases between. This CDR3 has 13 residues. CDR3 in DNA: TGTGCCTGGAGTGTCGCCTGGGGACGCGGCTACACCTTC. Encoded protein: CAWSVAWGRGYTF.

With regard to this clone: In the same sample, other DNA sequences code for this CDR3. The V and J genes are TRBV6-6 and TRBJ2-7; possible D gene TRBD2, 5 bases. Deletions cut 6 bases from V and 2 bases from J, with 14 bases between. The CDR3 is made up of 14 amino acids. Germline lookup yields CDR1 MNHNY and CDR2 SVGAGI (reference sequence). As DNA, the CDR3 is TGTGCCAGCAGACAAGGGAGCGGACCCTACGAGCAGTACTTC. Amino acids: CASRQGSGPYEQYF.

The CDR3 loop reads CASSPKETQYF. The CDR3 bases are TGTGCCAGCTCCCCCAAAGAGACCCAGTACTTC. V gene TRBV18 combines with J gene TRBJ2-5; no definite D call. Germline V gene data show CDR1 as KGHSH and CDR2 as LQKENI. This CDR3 has 11 residues. V was clipped by 6 bases and J by 3 bases, with 5 bases between them.

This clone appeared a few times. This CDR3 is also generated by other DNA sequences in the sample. DNA for the CDR3: TGTGCCAGCAGCGTAGATACAGGGCCCTACGAGCAGTACTTC. It translates to CASSVDTGPYEQYF. The genes are TRBV9 and TRBJ2-7; possibly TRBD1 for D (6 bases). The V gene lost 0 bases and the J gene lost 2 bases, with 9 bases spanning the gap. Germline V lookup: CDR1 SGDLS, CDR2 YYNGEE. The CDR3 is 14 amino acids.

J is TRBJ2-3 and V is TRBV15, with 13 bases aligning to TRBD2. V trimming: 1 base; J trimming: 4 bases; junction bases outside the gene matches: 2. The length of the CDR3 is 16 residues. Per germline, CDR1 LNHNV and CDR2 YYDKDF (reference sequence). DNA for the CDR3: TGTGCCACCAGCAGAGGACTAGCGGGGGGCTCAGATACGCAGTATTTT. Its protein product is CATSRGLAGGSDTQYF.

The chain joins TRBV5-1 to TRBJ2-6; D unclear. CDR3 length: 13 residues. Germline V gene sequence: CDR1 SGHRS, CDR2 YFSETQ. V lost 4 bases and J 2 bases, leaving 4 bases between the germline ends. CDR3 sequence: CASSPTGANVLTF. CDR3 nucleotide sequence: TGCGCCAGCAGCCCCACTGGGGCCAACGTCCTGACTTTC.

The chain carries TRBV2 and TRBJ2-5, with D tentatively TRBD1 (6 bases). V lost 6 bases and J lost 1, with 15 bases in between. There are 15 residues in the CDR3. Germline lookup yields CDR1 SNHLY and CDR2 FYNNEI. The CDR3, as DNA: TGTGCCAGCAGCTTTCTTCAGGACAGCCAAGAGACCCAGTACTTC. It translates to CASSFLQDSQETQYF.

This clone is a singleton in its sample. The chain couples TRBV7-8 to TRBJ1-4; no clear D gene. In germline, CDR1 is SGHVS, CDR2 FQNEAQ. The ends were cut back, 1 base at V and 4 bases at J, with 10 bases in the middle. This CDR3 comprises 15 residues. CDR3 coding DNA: TGTGCCAGCAGCTTAGGGGCGCGGGTTAATGAAAAACTGTTTTTT. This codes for CASSLGARVNEKLFF.

CDR3 in amino acids: CASRGAGSFYNEQFF. In DNA form, the CDR3 reads TGTGCCAGCAGGGGGGCGGGGTCCTTCTACAATGAGCAGTTCTTC. V gene TRBV7-2 combines with J gene TRBJ2-1; D possibly uses TRBD1 or TRBD2 (6 bases each). This CDR3 comprises 15 residues. Trimming took off 6 bases at V and 3 bases at J, with 15 bases between the two ends. CDR1 and CDR2 (germline): SGHTA, FQGNSA.

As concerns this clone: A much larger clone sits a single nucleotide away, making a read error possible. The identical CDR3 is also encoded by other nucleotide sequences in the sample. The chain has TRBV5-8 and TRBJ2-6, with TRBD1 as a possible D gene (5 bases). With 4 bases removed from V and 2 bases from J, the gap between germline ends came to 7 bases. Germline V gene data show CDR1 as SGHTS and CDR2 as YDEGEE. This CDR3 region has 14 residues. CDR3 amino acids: CASSRGPGANVLTF. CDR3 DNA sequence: TGTGCCAGCAGCAGGGGTCCTGGGGCCAACGTCCTGACTTTC.

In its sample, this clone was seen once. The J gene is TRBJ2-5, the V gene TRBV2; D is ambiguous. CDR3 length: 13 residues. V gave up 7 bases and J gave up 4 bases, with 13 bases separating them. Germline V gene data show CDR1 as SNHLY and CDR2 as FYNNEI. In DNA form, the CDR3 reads TGTGCCAGCAACCACCCTGGGGTAGAGACCCAGTACTTC. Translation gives CASNHPGVETQYF.

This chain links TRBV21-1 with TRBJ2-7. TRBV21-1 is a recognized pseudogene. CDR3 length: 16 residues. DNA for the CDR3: TGTGCCAGCAGCAAGGTGGGTCAAACCCGCCCCTACGAGCAGTACTTC. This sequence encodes CASSKVGQTRPYEQYF.

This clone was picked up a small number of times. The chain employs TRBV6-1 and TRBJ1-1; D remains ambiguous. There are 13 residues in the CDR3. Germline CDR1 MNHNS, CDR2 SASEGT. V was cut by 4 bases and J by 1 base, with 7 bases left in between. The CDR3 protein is CASSVDWNTEAFF. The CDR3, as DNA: TGTGCCAGCAGTGTTGACTGGAACACTGAAGCTTTCTTT.

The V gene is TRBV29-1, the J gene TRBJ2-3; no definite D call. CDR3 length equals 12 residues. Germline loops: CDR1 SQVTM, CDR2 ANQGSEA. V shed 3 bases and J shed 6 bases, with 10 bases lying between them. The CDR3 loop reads CSVDGLQDTQYF. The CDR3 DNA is TGCAGCGTTGACGGTTTGCAGGATACGCAGTATTTT.

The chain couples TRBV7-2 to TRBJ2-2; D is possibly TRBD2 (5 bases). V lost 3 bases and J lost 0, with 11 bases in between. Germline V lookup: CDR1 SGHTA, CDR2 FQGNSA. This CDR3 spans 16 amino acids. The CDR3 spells CASSFLLASNTGELFF. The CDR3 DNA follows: TGTGCCAGCAGCTTCCTTCTAGCTTCGAACACCGGGGAGCTGTTTTTT.

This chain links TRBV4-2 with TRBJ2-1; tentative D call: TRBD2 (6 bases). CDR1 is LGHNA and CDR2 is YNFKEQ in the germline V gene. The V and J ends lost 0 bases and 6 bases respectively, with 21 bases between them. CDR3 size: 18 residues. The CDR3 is CASSQESIRGDKTNEQFF. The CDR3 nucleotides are TGTGCCAGCAGCCAAGAAAGTATCCGCGGGGATAAGACCAATGAGCAGTTCTTC.

The DNA for the CDR3 is TGTGCCAGCAGCGTAGATCCAGGGGGCACCTACGAGCAGTACTTC. It yields the protein CASSVDPGGTYEQYF. The rearrangement uses TRBV9 and TRBJ2-7, with 8 bases that match TRBD1. The CDR3 is made up of 15 amino acids. Germline-derived CDR1 and CDR2 are SGDLS and YYNGEE. With 0 bases clipped from V and 2 bases from J, the junction kept 4 bases outside the gene matches.